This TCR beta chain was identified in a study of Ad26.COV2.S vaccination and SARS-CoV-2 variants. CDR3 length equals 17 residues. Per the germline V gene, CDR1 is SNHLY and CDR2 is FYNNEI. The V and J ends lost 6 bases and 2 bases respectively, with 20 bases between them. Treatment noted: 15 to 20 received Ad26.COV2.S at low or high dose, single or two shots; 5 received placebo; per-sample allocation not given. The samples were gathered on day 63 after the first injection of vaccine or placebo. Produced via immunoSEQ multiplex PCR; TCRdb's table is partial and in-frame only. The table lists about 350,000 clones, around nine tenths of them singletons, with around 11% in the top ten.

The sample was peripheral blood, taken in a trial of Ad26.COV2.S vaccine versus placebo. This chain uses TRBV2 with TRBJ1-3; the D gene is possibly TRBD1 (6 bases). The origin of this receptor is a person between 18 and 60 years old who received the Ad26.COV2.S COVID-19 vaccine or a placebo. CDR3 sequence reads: CASRGGDMGYPGNTIYF. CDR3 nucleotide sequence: TGTGCCAGCAGGGGTGGGGACATGGGGTATCCTGGAAACACCATATATTTT. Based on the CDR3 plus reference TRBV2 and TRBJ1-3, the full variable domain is EPEVTQTPSHQVTQMGQEVILRCVPISNHLYFYWYRQILGQKVEFLVSFYNNEISEKSEIFDDQFSVERPDGSNFTLKIRSTKLEDSAMYFCASRGGDMGYPGNTIYFGEGSWLTVV.